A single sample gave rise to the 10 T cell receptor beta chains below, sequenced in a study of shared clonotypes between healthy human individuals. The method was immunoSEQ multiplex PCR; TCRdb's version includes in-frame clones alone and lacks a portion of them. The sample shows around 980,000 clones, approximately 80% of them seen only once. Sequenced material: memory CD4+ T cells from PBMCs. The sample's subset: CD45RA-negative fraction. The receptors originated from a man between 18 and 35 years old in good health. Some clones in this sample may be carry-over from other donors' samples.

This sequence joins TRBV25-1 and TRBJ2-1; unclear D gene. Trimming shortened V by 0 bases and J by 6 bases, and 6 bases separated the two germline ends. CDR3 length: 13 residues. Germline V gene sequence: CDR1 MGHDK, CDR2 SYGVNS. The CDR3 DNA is TGTGCCAGCAGTGAATATCCGGCCAATGAGCAGTTCTTC. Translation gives CASSEYPANEQFF.

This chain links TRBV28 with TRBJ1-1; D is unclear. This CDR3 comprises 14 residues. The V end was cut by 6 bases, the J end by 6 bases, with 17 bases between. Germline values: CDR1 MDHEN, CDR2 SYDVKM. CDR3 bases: TGTGCCAGCAGCACCCCTAACATAGAACCTGAAGCTTTCTTT. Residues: CASSTPNIEPEAFF.

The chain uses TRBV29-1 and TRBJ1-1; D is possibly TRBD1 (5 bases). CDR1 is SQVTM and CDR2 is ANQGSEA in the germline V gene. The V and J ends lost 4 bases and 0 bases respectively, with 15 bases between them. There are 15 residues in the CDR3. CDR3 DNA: TGCAGCGTTGTGGGGACCGTTCCCCTGAACACTGAAGCTTTCTTT. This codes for CSVVGTVPLNTEAFF.

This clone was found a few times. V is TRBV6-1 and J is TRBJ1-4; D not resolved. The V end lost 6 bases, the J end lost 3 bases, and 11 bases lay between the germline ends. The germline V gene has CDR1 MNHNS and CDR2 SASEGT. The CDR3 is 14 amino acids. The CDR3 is CASRSSGANEKLFF. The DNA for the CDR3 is TGTGCCAGCAGGAGCTCCGGAGCTAATGAAAAACTGTTTTTT.

The CDR3 DNA is TGTGCCAGCAGTGGTAAGAGCGGAGCCTACAATGAGCAGTTCTTC. Protein sequence: CASSGKSGAYNEQFF. The V call is TRBV2, the J call TRBJ2-1; D perhaps matches TRBD2 (5 bases). Trimming pared 4 bases from V and 2 bases from J, leaving 12 bases between. The germline CDR1 and CDR2 sequences are SNHLY and FYNNEI. This CDR3 comprises 15 residues.

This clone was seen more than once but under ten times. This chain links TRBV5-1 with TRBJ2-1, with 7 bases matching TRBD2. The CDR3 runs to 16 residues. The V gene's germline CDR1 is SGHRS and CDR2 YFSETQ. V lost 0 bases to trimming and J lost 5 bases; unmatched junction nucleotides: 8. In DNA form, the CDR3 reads TGCGCCAGCAGCTTGGGCCCTAGCGGAGGGGACAATGAGCAGTTCTTC. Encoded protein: CASSLGPSGGDNEQFF.

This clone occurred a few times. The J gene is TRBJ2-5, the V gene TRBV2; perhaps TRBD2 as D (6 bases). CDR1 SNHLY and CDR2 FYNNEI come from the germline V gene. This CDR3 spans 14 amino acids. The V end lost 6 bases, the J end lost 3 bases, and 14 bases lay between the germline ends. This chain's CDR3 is CASRRGLREETQYF. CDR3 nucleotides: TGTGCCAGCAGGCGGGGCTTGAGGGAAGAGACCCAGTACTTC.

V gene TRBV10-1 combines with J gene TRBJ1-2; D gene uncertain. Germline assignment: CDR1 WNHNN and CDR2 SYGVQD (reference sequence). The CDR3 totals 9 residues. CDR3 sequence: CPPDYGYTF. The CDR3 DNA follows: TGCCCCCCGGACTATGGCTACACCTTC.

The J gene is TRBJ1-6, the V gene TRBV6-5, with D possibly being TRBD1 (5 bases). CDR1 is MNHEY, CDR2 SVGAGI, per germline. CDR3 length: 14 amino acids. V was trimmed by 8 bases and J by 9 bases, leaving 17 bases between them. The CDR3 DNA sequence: TGTGCCAGCGGCTCCGGGGGAAAAGGTTCACCCCTCCACTTT. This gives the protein CASGSGGKGSPLHF.

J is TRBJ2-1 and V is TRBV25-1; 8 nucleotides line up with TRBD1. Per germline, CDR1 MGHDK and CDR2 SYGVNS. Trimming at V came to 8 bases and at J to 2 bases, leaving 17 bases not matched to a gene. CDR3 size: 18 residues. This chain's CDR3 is CASAGTAVQGAPYNEQFF. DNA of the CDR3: TGTGCCAGCGCCGGTACGGCTGTCCAGGGGGCCCCCTACAATGAGCAGTTCTTC.